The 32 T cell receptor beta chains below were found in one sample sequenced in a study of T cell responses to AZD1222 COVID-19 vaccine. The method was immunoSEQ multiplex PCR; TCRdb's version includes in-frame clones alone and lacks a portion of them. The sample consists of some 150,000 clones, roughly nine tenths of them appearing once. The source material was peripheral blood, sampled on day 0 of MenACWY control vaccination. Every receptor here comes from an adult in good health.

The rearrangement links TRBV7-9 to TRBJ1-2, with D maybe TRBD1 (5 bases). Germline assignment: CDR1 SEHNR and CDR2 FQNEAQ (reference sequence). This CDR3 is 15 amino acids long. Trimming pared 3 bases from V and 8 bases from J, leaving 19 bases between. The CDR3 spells CASSFSPDAQGGYTF. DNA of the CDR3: TGTGCCAGCAGCTTTAGCCCTGACGCCCAGGGAGGCTACACCTTC. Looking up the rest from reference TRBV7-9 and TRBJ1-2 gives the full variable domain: DTGVSQNPRHKITKRGQNVTFRCDPISEHNRLYWYRQTLGQGPEFLTYFQNEAQLEKSRLLSDRFSAERPKGSFSTLEIQRTEQGDSAMYLCASSFSPDAQGGYTFGSGTRLTVV.

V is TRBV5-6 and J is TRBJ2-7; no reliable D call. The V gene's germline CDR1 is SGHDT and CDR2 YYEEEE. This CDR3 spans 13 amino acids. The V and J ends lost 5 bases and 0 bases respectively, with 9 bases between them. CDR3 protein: CASSRVSSYEQYV. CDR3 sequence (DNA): TGTGCCAGCAGTCGGGTCTCCTCCTACGAGCAGTACGTC.

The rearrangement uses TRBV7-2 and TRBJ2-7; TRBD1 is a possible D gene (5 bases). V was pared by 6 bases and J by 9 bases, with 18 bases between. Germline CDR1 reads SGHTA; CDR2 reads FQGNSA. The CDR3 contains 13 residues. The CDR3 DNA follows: TGTGCCAGCAGTCTCATACAGGCGTTAGGGCAGTACTTC. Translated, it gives CASSLIQALGQYF.

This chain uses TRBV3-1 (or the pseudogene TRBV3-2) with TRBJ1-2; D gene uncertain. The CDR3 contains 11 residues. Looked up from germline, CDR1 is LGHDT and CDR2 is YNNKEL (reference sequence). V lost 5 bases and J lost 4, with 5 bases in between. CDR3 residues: CASSGTYGYTF. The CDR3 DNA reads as TGTGCCAGCAGCGGTACCTATGGCTACACCTTC.

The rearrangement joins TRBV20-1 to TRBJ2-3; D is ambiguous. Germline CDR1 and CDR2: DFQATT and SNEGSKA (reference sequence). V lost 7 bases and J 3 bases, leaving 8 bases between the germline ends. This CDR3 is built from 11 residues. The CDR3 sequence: CSVAETDTQYF. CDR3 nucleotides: TGCAGTGTGGCAGAAACAGATACGCAGTATTTT.

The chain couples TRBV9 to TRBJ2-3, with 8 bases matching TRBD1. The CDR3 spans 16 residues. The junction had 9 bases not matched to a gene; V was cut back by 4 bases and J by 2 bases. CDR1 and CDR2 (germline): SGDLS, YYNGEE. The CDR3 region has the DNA TGTGCCAGCAGCACTGCCGGGACAGGTTCCACAGATACGCAGTATTTT. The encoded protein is CASSTAGTGSTDTQYF. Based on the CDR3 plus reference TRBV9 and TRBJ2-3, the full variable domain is DSGVTQTPKHLITATGQRVTLRCSPRSGDLSVYWYQQSLDQGLQFLIQYYNGEERAKGNILERFSAQQFPDLHSELNLSSLELGDSALYFCASSTAGTGSTDTQYFGPGTRLTVL.

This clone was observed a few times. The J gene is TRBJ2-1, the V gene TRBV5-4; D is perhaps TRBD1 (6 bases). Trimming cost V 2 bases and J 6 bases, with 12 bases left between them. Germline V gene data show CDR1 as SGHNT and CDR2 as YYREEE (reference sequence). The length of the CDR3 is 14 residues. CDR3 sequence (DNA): TGTGCCAGCAGCTTACCACAGGGATCCAATGAGCAGTTCTTC. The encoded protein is CASSLPQGSNEQFF.

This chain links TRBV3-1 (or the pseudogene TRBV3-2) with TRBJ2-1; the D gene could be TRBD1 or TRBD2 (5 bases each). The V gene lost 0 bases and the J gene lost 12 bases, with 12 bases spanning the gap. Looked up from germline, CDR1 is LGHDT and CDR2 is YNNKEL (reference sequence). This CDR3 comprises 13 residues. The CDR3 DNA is TGTGCCAGCAGCCAAGATCGGTCAGGGAGGCAGTTCTTC. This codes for CASSQDRSGRQFF.

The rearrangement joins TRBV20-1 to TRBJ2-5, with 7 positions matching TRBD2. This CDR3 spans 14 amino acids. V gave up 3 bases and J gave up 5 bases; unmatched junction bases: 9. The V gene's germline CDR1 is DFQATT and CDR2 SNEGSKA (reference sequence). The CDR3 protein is CSASRRGWRETQYF. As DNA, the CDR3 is TGCAGTGCTAGTCGGCGGGGGTGGCGGGAGACCCAGTACTTC.

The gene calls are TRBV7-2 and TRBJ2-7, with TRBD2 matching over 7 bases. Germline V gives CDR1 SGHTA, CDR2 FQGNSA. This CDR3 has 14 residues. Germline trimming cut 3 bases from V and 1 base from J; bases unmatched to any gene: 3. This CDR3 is CASSLGGTSYEQYF. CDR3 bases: TGTGCCAGCAGCTTGGGAGGGACTTCCTACGAGCAGTACTTC.

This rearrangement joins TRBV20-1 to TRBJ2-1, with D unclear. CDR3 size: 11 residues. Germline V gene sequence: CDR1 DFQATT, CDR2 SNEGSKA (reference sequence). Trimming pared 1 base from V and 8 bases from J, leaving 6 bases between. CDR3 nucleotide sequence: TGCAGTGCTAGAGTAATAGATGAGCAGTTCTTC. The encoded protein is CSARVIDEQFF.

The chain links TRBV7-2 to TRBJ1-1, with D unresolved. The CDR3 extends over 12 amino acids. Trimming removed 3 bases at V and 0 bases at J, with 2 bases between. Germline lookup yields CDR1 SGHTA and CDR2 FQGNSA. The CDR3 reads CASSFLNTEAFF. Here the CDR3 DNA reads TGTGCCAGCAGCTTCTTGAACACTGAAGCTTTCTTT.

The DNA of the CDR3 is TGTGCCAGCTCACCAGGTACCTATGACAATTCACCCCTCCACTTT. It is translated as CASSPGTYDNSPLHF. The chain uses TRBV18 and TRBJ1-6; D gene ambiguous. In germline, CDR1 is KGHSH, CDR2 LQKENI. The length of the CDR3 is 15 residues. Deletions cut 2 bases from V and 7 bases from J, with 12 bases between.

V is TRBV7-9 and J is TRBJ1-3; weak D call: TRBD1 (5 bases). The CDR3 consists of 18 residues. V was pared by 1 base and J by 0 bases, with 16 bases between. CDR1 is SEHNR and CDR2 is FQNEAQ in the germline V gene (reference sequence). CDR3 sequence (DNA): TGTGCCAGCAGCTTAGGAGCGGGAGACGGGGCCTCTGGAAACACCATATATTTT. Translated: CASSLGAGDGASGNTIYF.

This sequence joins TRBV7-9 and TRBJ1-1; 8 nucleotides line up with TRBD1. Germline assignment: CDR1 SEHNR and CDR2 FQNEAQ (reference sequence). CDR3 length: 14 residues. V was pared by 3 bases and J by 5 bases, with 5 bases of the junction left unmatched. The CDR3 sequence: CASSFTGGGTEAFF. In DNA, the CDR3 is TGTGCCAGCAGCTTCACAGGGGGAGGGACTGAAGCTTTCTTT.

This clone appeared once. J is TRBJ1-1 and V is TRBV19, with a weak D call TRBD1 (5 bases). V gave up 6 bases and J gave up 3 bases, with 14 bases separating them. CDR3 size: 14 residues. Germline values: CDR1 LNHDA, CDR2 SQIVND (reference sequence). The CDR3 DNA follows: TGTGCCAGTAGGGAGGCAGCAGGGTACACTGAAGCTTTCTTT. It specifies CASREAAGYTEAFF.

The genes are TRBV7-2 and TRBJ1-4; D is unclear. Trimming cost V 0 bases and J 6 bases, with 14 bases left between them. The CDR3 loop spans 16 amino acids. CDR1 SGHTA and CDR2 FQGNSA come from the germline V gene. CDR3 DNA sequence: TGTGCCAGCAGCTTAGCGGGGTCCCAAACCGATGAAAAACTGTTTTTT. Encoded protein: CASSLAGSQTDEKLFF.

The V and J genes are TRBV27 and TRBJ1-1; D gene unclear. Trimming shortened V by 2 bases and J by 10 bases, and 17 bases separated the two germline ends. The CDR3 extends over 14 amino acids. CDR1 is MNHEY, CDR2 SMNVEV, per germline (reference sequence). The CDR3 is CASSLGPGLRGAFF. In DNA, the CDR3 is TGTGCCAGCAGTTTAGGGCCAGGCCTCCGTGGAGCTTTCTTT.

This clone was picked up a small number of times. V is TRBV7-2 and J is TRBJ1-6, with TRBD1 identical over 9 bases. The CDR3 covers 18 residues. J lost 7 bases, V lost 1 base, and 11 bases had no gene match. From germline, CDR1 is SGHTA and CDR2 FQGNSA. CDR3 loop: CASSLVRGGDRENSPLHF. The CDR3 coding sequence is TGTGCCAGCAGCTTAGTCAGGGGGGGGGACAGGGAGAATTCACCCCTCCACTTT.

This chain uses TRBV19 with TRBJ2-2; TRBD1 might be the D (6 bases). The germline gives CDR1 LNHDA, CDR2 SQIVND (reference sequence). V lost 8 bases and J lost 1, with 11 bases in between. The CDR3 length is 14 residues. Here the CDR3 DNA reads TGTGCCAGTGTCGGGACATGGAACACCGGGGAGCTGTTTTTT. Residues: CASVGTWNTGELFF.

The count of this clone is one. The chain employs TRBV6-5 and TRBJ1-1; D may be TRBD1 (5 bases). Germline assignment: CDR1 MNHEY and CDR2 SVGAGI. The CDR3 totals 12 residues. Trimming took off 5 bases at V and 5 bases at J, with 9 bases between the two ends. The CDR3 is CASSPQGTEAFF. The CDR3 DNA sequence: TGTGCCAGCAGTCCCCAGGGAACTGAAGCTTTCTTT.

This chain's CDR3 is CATSRDLGGEQFF. Here the CDR3 DNA reads TGTGCCACCAGCAGAGATCTCGGGGGTGAGCAGTTCTTC. The chain is built from TRBV15 and TRBJ2-1, with TRBD2 as a possible D gene (6 bases). Trimming stripped 0 bases from V and 9 bases from J, with 9 bases between. Germline CDR1 is LNHNV and CDR2 is YYDKDF (reference sequence). The CDR3 loop spans 13 amino acids.

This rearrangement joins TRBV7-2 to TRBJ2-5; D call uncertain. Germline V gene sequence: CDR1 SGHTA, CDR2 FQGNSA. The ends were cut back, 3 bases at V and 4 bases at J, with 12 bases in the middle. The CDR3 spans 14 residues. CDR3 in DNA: TGTGCCAGCAGCTTCACCAGTGGATCAGAGACCCAGTACTTC. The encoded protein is CASSFTSGSETQYF.

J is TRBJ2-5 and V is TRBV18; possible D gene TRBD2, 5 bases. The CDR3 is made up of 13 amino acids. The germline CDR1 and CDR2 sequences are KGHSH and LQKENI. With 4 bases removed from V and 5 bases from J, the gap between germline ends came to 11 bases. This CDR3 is CASSLGPGETQYF. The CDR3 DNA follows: TGTGCCAGCTCACTTGGACCGGGGGAGACCCAGTACTTC.

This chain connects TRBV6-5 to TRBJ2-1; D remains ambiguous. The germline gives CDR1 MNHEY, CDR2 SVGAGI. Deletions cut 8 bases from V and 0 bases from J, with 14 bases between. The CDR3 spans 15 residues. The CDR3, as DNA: TGTGCCAGCGTATATGAGGTATCCTCCTACAATGAGCAGTTCTTC. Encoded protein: CASVYEVSSYNEQFF.

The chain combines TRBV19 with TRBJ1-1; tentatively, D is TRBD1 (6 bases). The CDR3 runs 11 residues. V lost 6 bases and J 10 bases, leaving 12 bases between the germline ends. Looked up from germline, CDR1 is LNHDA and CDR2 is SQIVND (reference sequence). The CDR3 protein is CASSGLGGAFF. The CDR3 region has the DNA TGTGCCAGTAGCGGCCTAGGGGGAGCTTTCTTT.

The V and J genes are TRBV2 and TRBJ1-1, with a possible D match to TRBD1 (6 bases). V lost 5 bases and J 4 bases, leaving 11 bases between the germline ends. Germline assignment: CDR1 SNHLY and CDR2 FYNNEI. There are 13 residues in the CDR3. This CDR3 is CASSTGYSTEAFF. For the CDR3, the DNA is TGTGCCAGCAGTACAGGGTACTCCACTGAAGCTTTCTTT.

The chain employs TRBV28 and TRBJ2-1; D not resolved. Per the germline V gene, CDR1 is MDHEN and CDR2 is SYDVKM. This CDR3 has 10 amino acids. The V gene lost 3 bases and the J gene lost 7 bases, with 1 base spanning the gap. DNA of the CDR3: TGTGCCAGCAGTTTGAATGAGCAGTTCTTC. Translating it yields CASSLNEQFF. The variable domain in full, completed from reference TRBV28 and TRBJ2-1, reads DVKVTQSSRYLVKRTGEKVFLECVQDMDHENMFWYRQDPGLGLRLIYFSYDVKMKEKGDIPEGYSVSREKKERFSLILESASTNQTSMYLCASSLNEQFFGPGTRLTVL.

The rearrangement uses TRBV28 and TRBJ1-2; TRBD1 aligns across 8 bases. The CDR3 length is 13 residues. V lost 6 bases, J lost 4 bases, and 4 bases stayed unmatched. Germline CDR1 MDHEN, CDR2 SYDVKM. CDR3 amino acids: CASSFQGAYGYTF. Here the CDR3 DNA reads TGTGCCAGCAGCTTTCAGGGGGCCTATGGCTACACCTTC.

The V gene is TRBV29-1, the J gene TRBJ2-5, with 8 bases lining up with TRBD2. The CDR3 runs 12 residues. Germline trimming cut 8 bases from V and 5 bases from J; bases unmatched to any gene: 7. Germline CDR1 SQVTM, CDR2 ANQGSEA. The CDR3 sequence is CSSFSGTETQYF. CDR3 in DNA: TGCAGCAGCTTTAGCGGGACTGAGACCCAGTACTTC.

CDR3 DNA: TGTGCCACCGGAAACAGGGGCCGGACCGGGGAGCTGTTTTTT. The encoded protein is CATGNRGRTGELFF. The chain recombines TRBV24-1 with TRBJ2-2; TRBD1 matches 7 bases. The trim removed 9 bases at V and 5 bases at J, leaving 8 bases unmatched. The CDR3 spans 14 residues. Germline values: CDR1 KGHDR, CDR2 SFDVKD.

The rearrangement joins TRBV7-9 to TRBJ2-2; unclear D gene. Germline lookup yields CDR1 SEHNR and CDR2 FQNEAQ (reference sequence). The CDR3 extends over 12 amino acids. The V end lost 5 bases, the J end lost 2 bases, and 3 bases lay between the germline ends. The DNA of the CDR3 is TGTGCCAGCAGCATAAACACCGGGGAGCTGTTTTTT. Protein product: CASSINTGELFF.